In its sample, the clone carrying this T cell receptor (beta chain) was seen once. Germline lookup yields CDR1 MDHEN and CDR2 SYDVKM. Between the trimmed V and J ends, which lost 10 bases and 0 bases, there was a span of 11 bases. The length of the CDR3 is 13 residues. This record comes from a study of shared clonotypes between healthy human individuals. On the study more broadly: Researchers assigned three CD4 naive, three CD4 memory, two CD8 naive and one CD8 memory plate to each donor.

The donors, healthy adults who were HIV-negative, had experienced no recent acute infections or vaccinations. Sequencing was performed with immunoSEQ multiplex PCR; in TCRdb, only in-frame clones are kept and a portion is missing. Of 2 million to 2.5 million clones in the sample, more than 85% were seen once. V is TRBV28 and J is TRBJ2-3, with D maybe TRBD2 (5 bases). This receptor was identified in a man between 18 and 35 years old in good health. Some clones in this sample may be carry-over from other donors' samples. The sample comprised naive CD4+ T cells from PBMCs. Indicated subset: CD45RA+ positively selected. The CDR3 spells CATLRGSTDTQYF. The CDR3, as DNA: TGTGCCACCCTCCGAGGGAGCACAGATACGCAGTATTTT. Full variable domain (rest looked up from reference TRBV28 and TRBJ2-3): DVKVTQSSRYLVKRTGEKVFLECVQDMDHENMFWYRQDPGLGLRLIYFSYDVKMKEKGDIPEGYSVSREKKERFSLILESASTNQTSMYLCATLRGSTDTQYFGPGTRLTVL.